This T cell receptor beta chain came from a study of CD8+CD57+ T cells in acquired aplastic anemia. The wider study: Mean DNA quantity obtained from sorted CD4+ and CD8+ cells was 2.5 to 4 ug. Notes on the study in general: Patients and controls shared 25 to 30 CD8+ CDR3 sequences, which appeared highly expressed in patients and within their immunodominant clones.

CDR1 is LGHNA and CDR2 is YNFKEQ in the germline V gene. This CDR3 has 16 amino acids. The V gene lost 4 bases and the J gene lost 3 bases, with 13 bases spanning the gap. Of note for this clonotype: The antigen remains undetermined.

Profiling of TCR beta VDJ combinations and CDR3 sequences used genomic DNA as template. TCRdb used MiXCR to reprocess the reads, holding one entry per CDR3 protein. The table includes tens of thousands of distinct CDR3 sequences, about half detected once. The TCR was taken from a human donor in good health, serving as a control. This chain connects TRBV4-2 to TRBJ1-6; D is uncertain. Material: sorted CD4+, CD8+, or CD8+CD57+ T cells (not recorded which) from PBMCs. DNA for the CDR3: TGTGCCAGCAGCCCGGTTGCACAGAGCTATAATTCACCCCTCCACTTT. Translation gives CASSPVAQSYNSPLHF.